These T cell receptor beta chains were read from a single sample in a study of blood T cell repertoires in COVID-19. Clones were sequenced by immunoSEQ multiplex PCR, and TCRdb holds only the in-frame ones, with some missing. The sample carries roughly 260,000 clones, about 88% recorded once. The sample consisted of peripheral blood. These receptors all come from a man in his 60s who had recovered from COVID-19. The CDR3 runs from the conserved cysteine through the conserved F or W. The order of the fields is CDR3 protein, CDR3 DNA, CDR3 length, clone size, D gene, V gene, J gene. The D gene is left open where the match is weak. Clone size, where shown, is once, few, many, or a class for clones that have expanded.

CDR3 protein: CASSLSTSGGGDTQYF
CDR3 DNA: TGTGCCAGCAGCTTATCTACTAGCGGGGGGGGAGATACGCAGTATTTT
CDR3 length: 16
clone size: -
D gene: TRBD2
V gene: TRBV7-2
J gene: TRBJ2-3

CDR3 protein: CASSSRGQRETQYF
CDR3 DNA: TGTGCCAGCAGCTCGAGGGGGCAGAGGGAGACCCAGTACTTC
CDR3 length: 14
clone size: -
D gene: TRBD1
V gene: TRBV9
J gene: TRBJ2-5

CDR3 protein: CASSATGGRVYGYTF
CDR3 DNA: TGTGCCAGTAGTGCCACAGGGGGTCGGGTCTATGGCTACACCTTC
CDR3 length: 15
clone size: few
D gene: TRBD1
V gene: TRBV19
J gene: TRBJ1-2

CDR3 protein: CASSQDRGGGAKETQYF
CDR3 DNA: TGTGCCAGCAGCCAAGATCGGGGCGGGGGGGCCAAAGAGACCCAGTACTTC
CDR3 length: 17
clone size: -
D gene: TRBD2
V gene: TRBV3-1/TRBV3-2
J gene: TRBJ2-5

CDR3 protein: CASSQGDRDTEAFF
CDR3 DNA: TGTGCCAGCAGCCAAGGGGACAGGGACACTGAAGCTTTCTTT
CDR3 length: 14
clone size: -
D gene: TRBD1
V gene: TRBV4-2
J gene: TRBJ1-1

CDR3 protein: CASSPWSSGSGGDNEQFF
CDR3 DNA: TGCGCCAGCAGCCCCTGGAGTTCAGGTAGCGGGGGGGACAATGAGCAGTTCTTC
CDR3 length: 18
clone size: -
D gene: TRBD2
V gene: TRBV5-1
J gene: TRBJ2-1

CDR3 protein: CAWTRDRGIGGYTF
CDR3 DNA: TGTGCCTGGACCCGGGACAGGGGGATTGGTGGCTACACCTTC
CDR3 length: 14
clone size: -
D gene: TRBD1
V gene: TRBV30
J gene: TRBJ1-2

CDR3 protein: CATMGRYRGSSYEQYF
CDR3 DNA: TGTGCCACAATGGGGAGATACAGGGGGAGCTCCTACGAGCAGTACTTC
CDR3 length: 16
clone size: -
D gene: TRBD1
V gene: TRBV19
J gene: TRBJ2-7

CDR3 protein: CASSSNRYEQYF
CDR3 DNA: TGTGCCAGCAGTAGCAACAGGTACGAGCAGTACTTC
CDR3 length: 12
clone size: -
D gene: -
V gene: TRBV6-5
J gene: TRBJ2-7

CDR3 protein: CASSYRTGEGNQPQHF
CDR3 DNA: TGTGCCAGCAGTTACAGGACAGGGGAGGGCAATCAGCCCCAGCATTTT
CDR3 length: 16
clone size: -
D gene: TRBD1
V gene: TRBV6-2/TRBV6-3
J gene: TRBJ1-5

CDR3 protein: CASSPSRGNYEQYF
CDR3 DNA: TGTGCCAGCAGCCCTTCGCGCGGAAACTACGAGCAGTACTTC
CDR3 length: 14
clone size: -
D gene: -
V gene: TRBV13
J gene: TRBJ2-7

CDR3 protein: CASSQDLRKGNTIYF
CDR3 DNA: TGTGCCAGCAGCCAAGATCTGAGAAAAGGAAACACCATATATTTT
CDR3 length: 15
clone size: -
D gene: -
V gene: TRBV3-1/TRBV3-2
J gene: TRBJ1-3

CDR3 protein: CASSPQGAIATEAFF
CDR3 DNA: TGTGCCAGCAGCCCTCAGGGGGCAATCGCCACTGAAGCTTTCTTT
CDR3 length: 15
clone size: -
D gene: TRBD1
V gene: TRBV9
J gene: TRBJ1-1

CDR3 protein: CASSTGTDYGYTF
CDR3 DNA: TGTGCCAGCAGCACCGGGACAGACTATGGCTACACCTTC
CDR3 length: 13
clone size: -
D gene: TRBD1
V gene: TRBV6-5
J gene: TRBJ1-2

CDR3 protein: CASSQGWVGTVYEQYF
CDR3 DNA: TGTGCCAGCAGCCAAGGGTGGGTGGGGACAGTCTACGAGCAGTACTTC
CDR3 length: 16
clone size: -
D gene: TRBD1
V gene: TRBV3-1/TRBV3-2
J gene: TRBJ2-7

CDR3 protein: CASNPGGPAQYF
CDR3 DNA: TGTGCCAGCAATCCCGGGGGGCCGGCCCAGTACTTC
CDR3 length: 12
clone size: -
D gene: -
V gene: TRBV2
J gene: TRBJ2-4

CDR3 protein: CASSLEMSSGNTIYF
CDR3 DNA: TGCGCCAGCAGCTTGGAAATGAGCTCTGGAAACACCATATATTTT
CDR3 length: 15
clone size: -
D gene: -
V gene: TRBV5-1
J gene: TRBJ1-3

CDR3 protein: CASSPSRWTGELFF
CDR3 DNA: TGTGCCAGCAGCCCATCCCGGTGGACCGGGGAGCTGTTTTTT
CDR3 length: 14
clone size: few
D gene: -
V gene: TRBV7-2
J gene: TRBJ2-2

CDR3 protein: CASSFSFGSYNEQFF
CDR3 DNA: TGTGCCAGCAGTTTTTCCTTCGGCTCCTACAATGAGCAGTTCTTC
CDR3 length: 15
clone size: -
D gene: -
V gene: TRBV6-2/TRBV6-3
J gene: TRBJ2-1

CDR3 protein: CASSRIGNEQYF
CDR3 DNA: TGTGCCAGCAGCAGAATCGGGAACGAGCAGTACTTC
CDR3 length: 12
clone size: once
D gene: -
V gene: TRBV11-1
J gene: TRBJ2-7

CDR3 protein: CASSYLRGETSTDTQYF
CDR3 DNA: TGTGCCAGCAGTTACCTGCGGGGGGAAACTAGCACAGATACGCAGTATTTT
CDR3 length: 17
clone size: -
D gene: TRBD2
V gene: TRBV27
J gene: TRBJ2-3

CDR3 protein: CASSPHYTGELFF
CDR3 DNA: TGTGCCAGCAGCCCTCACTACACCGGGGAGCTGTTTTTT
CDR3 length: 13
clone size: -
D gene: -
V gene: TRBV6-2/TRBV6-3
J gene: TRBJ2-2